The rows below give T cell receptor beta chains drawn from one sample of a study of blood T cell repertoires in COVID-19. Only in-frame clones appear in the TCRdb table, and some are missing; sequencing was by immunoSEQ multiplex PCR. The table lists more than 150,000 clones, 80% to 85% of them singletons, with about 4.8% in the top ten. Material: peripheral blood. The receptors originated from a woman aged 25-40 years with acute or convalescent COVID-19. Each CDR3 is given with its conserved first and last residue. The order of the fields is V gene, J gene, D gene, clone size, CDR3 protein, CDR3 DNA. A D gene is named only where the DNA matches it firmly. Some rows have no size entry. The others give once, few or many, or a class for an expanded clone.

>TRBV28|TRBJ2-5|.|.
CASSQSQGVLETQYF
TGTGCCAGCAGCCAGTCCCAAGGGGTTCTAGAGACCCAGTACTTC
>TRBV9|TRBJ1-2|.|.
CASSGTSEARSYGYTF
TGTGCCAGCAGCGGTACCTCAGAGGCTCGTAGTTATGGCTACACCTTC
>TRBV11-2|TRBJ1-2|TRBD1|.
CASSIGTVDGYTF
TGTGCCAGCAGTATCGGGACAGTCGATGGCTACACCTTC
>TRBV19|TRBJ1-6|.|.
CANQTAPVRALHF
TGTGCCAATCAGACGGCGCCGGTTCGGGCCCTCCACTTT
>TRBV5-6|TRBJ2-7|.|.
CASSLRGAEQYF
TGTGCCAGCAGCTTGCGGGGAGCCGAGCAGTACTTC
>TRBV9|TRBJ2-1|TRBD2|.
CASSVGMPAPWSSGTNEQFF
TGTGCCAGCAGCGTAGGGATGCCCGCTCCCTGGTCTAGCGGGACCAATGAGCAGTTCTTC
>TRBV27|TRBJ1-5|TRBD1|.
CATGQGVNQPQHF
TGTGCCACGGGACAGGGCGTCAATCAGCCCCAGCATTTT
>TRBV28|TRBJ1-1|.|once
CASMTGLITEAFF
TGTGCCAGCATGACAGGTTTGATCACTGAAGCTTTCTTT
>TRBV29-1|TRBJ2-1|.|.
CSVASGDNEQFF
TGCAGCGTTGCTTCCGGAGACAATGAGCAGTTCTTC
>TRBV7-9|TRBJ2-3|TRBD2|.
CASSLEAGGDTQYF
TGTGCCAGCAGCTTAGAAGCGGGGGGAGATACGCAGTATTTT
>TRBV7-2|TRBJ1-6|.|.
CASSVSGSISPLHF
TGTGCCAGCAGCGTTTCCGGGTCTATTTCACCCCTCCACTTT
>TRBV3-1/TRBV3-2|TRBJ2-3|TRBD1|.
CASSQGYRRTGSPDTQYF
TGTGCCAGCAGCCAAGGATATCGGCGGACAGGGTCCCCAGATACGCAGTATTTT
>TRBV2|TRBJ1-5|.|.
CASSELTTGFNQPQHF
TGTGCCAGCAGTGAGCTTACCACAGGATTCAATCAGCCCCAGCATTTT
>TRBV5-1|TRBJ2-5|.|.
CASSWGSSGAQETQYF
TGCGCCAGCAGCTGGGGATCCAGCGGAGCCCAAGAGACCCAGTACTTC
>TRBV7-2|TRBJ1-1|TRBD1|.
CASSLVTGENTEAFF
TGTGCCAGCAGCTTAGTAACAGGGGAGAACACTGAAGCTTTCTTT
>TRBV7-8|TRBJ2-3|.|.
CASSPIGGRTDTQYF
TGTGCCAGCAGCCCAATAGGAGGCCGCACAGATACGCAGTATTTT
>TRBV25-1|TRBJ1-1|TRBD1|.
CASSEDRGIRPEAFF
TGTGCCAGCAGTGAAGACAGGGGTATACGGCCTGAAGCTTTCTTT
>TRBV9|TRBJ2-5|TRBD1|.
CASSVMGQGTETQYF
TGTGCCAGCAGCGTGATGGGACAGGGTACCGAGACCCAGTACTTC
>TRBV4-2|TRBJ1-2|.|.
CASSPGETYGYTF
TGTGCCAGCAGCCCTGGAGAGACTTATGGCTACACCTTC
>TRBV4-3|TRBJ2-2|.|few
CASSQGPYTGELFF
TGCGCCAGCAGCCAAGGGCCTTACACCGGGGAGCTGTTTTTT
>TRBV7-6|TRBJ1-1|.|.
CASSPNGGGNTEAFF
TGTGCCAGCAGCCCAAATGGGGGAGGGAACACTGAAGCTTTCTTT
>TRBV6-1|TRBJ1-2|.|.
CASSETGLYGYTF
TGTGCCAGCAGTGAAACAGGGCTCTATGGCTACACCTTC
>TRBV6-5|TRBJ1-5|.|.
CASSYSRGFNQPQHF
TGTGCCAGCAGTTACTCAAGAGGGTTCAATCAGCCCCAGCATTTT
>TRBV13|TRBJ1-6|.|.
CASSFWANNSPLHF
TGTGCCAGCAGCTTCTGGGCCAATAATTCACCCCTCCACTTT
>TRBV6-5|TRBJ1-3|.|once
CASSPTASSGNTIYF
TGTGCCAGCAGCCCGACAGCGAGCTCTGGAAACACCATATATTTT
>TRBV29-1|TRBJ2-3|.|.
CSVVPAGSTDTQYF
TGCAGCGTTGTTCCAGCCGGGAGCACAGATACGCAGTATTTT
>TRBV3-1/TRBV3-2|TRBJ2-5|TRBD2|.
CASSQGTSGSKETQYF
TGTGCCAGCAGCCAAGGGACTAGCGGGAGCAAAGAGACCCAGTACTTC
>TRBV5-4|TRBJ1-3|.|.
CASSRQASSGNTIYF
TGTGCCAGCAGCCGACAGGCTAGCTCTGGAAACACCATATATTTT
>TRBV9|TRBJ1-1|TRBD1|.
CASSQGQGGIGTEAFF
TGTGCCAGCAGCCAAGGACAGGGTGGGATTGGCACTGAAGCTTTCTTT
>TRBV15|TRBJ2-3|TRBD1|.
CATSIPGQGVADTQYF
TGTGCCACCAGCATTCCGGGACAGGGTGTAGCAGATACGCAGTATTTT
>TRBV12-3/TRBV12-4|TRBJ1-5|.|.
CASSSRGIQPQHF
TGTGCCAGCAGTTCGAGAGGAATCCAGCCCCAGCATTTT
>TRBV5-1|TRBJ1-6|.|.
CASRDGGDSPLHF
TGCGCCAGCAGGGACGGAGGAGATTCACCCCTCCACTTT
>TRBV7-8|TRBJ1-2|TRBD1|.
CASSLDGTGYSYGYTF
TGTGCCAGCAGCTTAGACGGGACAGGCTATTCATATGGCTACACCTTC
>TRBV19|TRBJ1-5|TRBD1|.
CASSIAGQGNQPQHF
TGTGCCAGTAGTATAGCCGGACAGGGCAATCAGCCCCAGCATTTT
>TRBV28|TRBJ1-2|.|.
CASRNTGRTVGGYTF
TGTGCCAGCAGAAACACGGGTCGAACCGTCGGAGGCTACACCTTC
>TRBV30|TRBJ2-3|TRBD1|.
CAWTLTGLDTQYF
TGTGCCTGGACCCTGACAGGGTTAGATACGCAGTATTTT
>TRBV14|TRBJ2-7|.|.
CASSQIYYEQYF
TGTGCCAGCAGCCAAATATACTACGAGCAGTACTTC